These 17 T cell receptor beta chains were all obtained from the same sample, sequenced in a study of cytomegalovirus exposure and HLA in healthy donors. Both 60 Vbeta primers and 13 Jbeta primers went into the PCR. Only in-frame clones appear in the TCRdb table, and some are missing; sequencing was by immunoSEQ multiplex PCR. Among 100,000 to 150,000 clones listed, 80% were seen once. The sample taken for sequencing was PBMCs. These receptors originate from a man aged 30-40 years in good health and CMV-seronegative.

V usage is TRBV5-4 and J usage is TRBJ2-7; perhaps TRBD2 as D (6 bases). The CDR3 consists of 15 residues. Germline loops: CDR1 SGHNT, CDR2 YYREEE (reference sequence). V dropped 0 bases and J dropped 1 base, with 11 bases sitting between them. The CDR3 reads CASSLVGRGSYEQYF. For the CDR3, the DNA is TGTGCCAGCAGCTTGGTCGGGAGAGGTTCCTACGAGCAGTACTTC.

V gene TRBV28 combines with J gene TRBJ1-2; no firm D call. The CDR3 is made up of 12 amino acids. CDR1 is MDHEN and CDR2 is SYDVKM in the germline V gene. Trimming removed 3 bases at V and 5 bases at J, with 7 bases between. CDR3 protein: CASSFQEYGYTF. In nucleotides, the CDR3 is TGTGCCAGCAGTTTCCAGGAATATGGCTACACCTTC.

The rearrangement uses TRBV29-1 and TRBJ2-5; D not resolved. CDR1 is SQVTM and CDR2 is ANQGSEA in the germline V gene. The CDR3 extends over 14 amino acids. Trimming stripped 3 bases from V and 4 bases from J, with 15 bases between. In nucleotides, the CDR3 is TGCAGCGTTGATCCAGCGAGTTCTTTAGAGACCCAGTACTTC. Residues: CSVDPASSLETQYF.

The CDR3 DNA sequence: TGTGCCAGCAGCTTGTACGGCTATGGCTACACCTTC. Amino acids: CASSLYGYGYTF. V gene TRBV5-4 combines with J gene TRBJ1-2, with D uncertain. Germline loops: CDR1 SGHNT, CDR2 YYREEE (reference sequence). V dropped 1 base and J dropped 4 bases, with 5 bases sitting between them. The CDR3 has 12 residues.

The chain combines TRBV21-1 with TRBJ2-3; the D call TRBD2 from the table was never checked on the DNA. TRBV21-1 is described as a pseudogene. This CDR3 has 13 residues. This chain's CDR3 is CASSKGLTDTQYF. In DNA, the CDR3 is TGTGCCAGCAGCAAAGGACTCACAGATACGCAGTATTTT.

The J gene is TRBJ1-1, the V gene TRBV19; TRBD1 might be the D (5 bases). CDR1 and CDR2 from the germline V gene are LNHDA and SQIVND (reference sequence). There are 15 residues in the CDR3. V shed 5 bases and J shed 1 base, with 14 bases lying between them. The CDR3 loop reads CASSLLVGGNTEAFF. In DNA, the CDR3 is TGTGCCAGTAGTCTCCTCGTGGGGGGGAACACTGAAGCTTTCTTT. Drawing the rest from reference TRBV19 and TRBJ1-1, the complete variable domain is DGGITQSPKYLFRKEGQNVTLSCEQNLNHDAMYWYRQDPGQGLRLIYYSQIVNDFQKGDIAEGYSVSREKKESFPLTVTSAQKNPTAFYLCASSLLVGGNTEAFFGQGTRLTVV.

The chain combines TRBV25-1 with TRBJ2-3; tentatively, D is TRBD2 (6 bases). Trimming pared 7 bases from V and 4 bases from J, leaving 18 bases between. Germline-derived CDR1 and CDR2 are MGHDK and SYGVNS. This CDR3 has 15 amino acids. The CDR3 DNA reads as TGTGCCAGCATGGGACTCTCGCGGGCCCCAGATACGCAGTATTTT. Its translation is CASMGLSRAPDTQYF.

This chain links TRBV7-9 with TRBJ2-7, with TRBD2 as a possible D gene (5 bases). The CDR3 sequence is 15 residues long. The V end was cut by 4 bases, the J end by 2 bases, with 15 bases between. The V gene's germline CDR1 is SEHNR and CDR2 FQNEAQ (reference sequence). The CDR3 reads CASSSQVSGPYEQYF. The CDR3 DNA reads TGTGCCAGCAGCTCCCAAGTGAGCGGTCCCTACGAGCAGTACTTC.

This clone was counted between two and nine times. The chain carries TRBV5-1 and TRBJ1-3; D is ambiguous. The germline gives CDR1 SGHRS, CDR2 YFSETQ. This CDR3 region has 17 residues. Trimming stripped 3 bases from V and 4 bases from J, with 20 bases between. The CDR3 sequence: CASSYTDQATPGNTIYF. The CDR3 DNA sequence: TGCGCCAGCAGCTACACGGATCAGGCCACCCCCGGAAACACCATATATTTT.

V gene TRBV5-1 combines with J gene TRBJ1-4, with D hard to call. The CDR3 is 15 residues long. Germline V gene data show CDR1 as SGHRS and CDR2 as YFSETQ. V was pared by 4 bases and J by 6 bases, with 16 bases between. CDR3 bases: TGCGCCAGCAGCCCGGGTGGGTCCATAGATGAAAAACTGTTTTTT. This translates into CASSPGGSIDEKLFF.

The genes are TRBV7-2 and TRBJ2-2; TRBD1 aligns across 7 bases. Germline V gives CDR1 SGHTA, CDR2 FQGNSA. CDR3 size: 13 residues. The V and J ends lost 5 bases and 11 bases, in that order; junction bases with no gene match: 8. The CDR3 nucleotides read TGTGCCAGCAGCAAAAACAGGGGCTTCGAGCTGTTTTTT. Protein product: CASSKNRGFELFF.

This sequence joins TRBV4-1 and TRBJ1-3; 7 bases align to TRBD1. The CDR3 extends over 15 amino acids. Trimming cost V 5 bases and J 5 bases; bases outside gene matches: 9. Germline V CDR1 and CDR2: MGHRA, YSYEKL. The CDR3 region has the DNA TGCGCCAGCAGCTTCTCCCAGGGACAGAGAAACACCATATATTTT. Protein sequence: CASSFSQGQRNTIYF.

The chain links TRBV7-9 to TRBJ2-3; 13 bases align to TRBD2. The CDR3 totals 17 residues. V lost 3 bases, J lost 4 bases, and 7 bases stayed unmatched. Germline CDR1 SEHNR, CDR2 FQNEAQ (reference sequence). CDR3 amino acids: CASSFRTSGGIADTQYF. CDR3 in DNA: TGTGCCAGCAGCTTCAGGACTAGCGGGGGTATAGCAGATACGCAGTATTTT. The whole variable domain, remainder taken from reference TRBV7-9 and TRBJ2-3, is DTGVSQNPRHKITKRGQNVTFRCDPISEHNRLYWYRQTLGQGPEFLTYFQNEAQLEKSRLLSDRFSAERPKGSFSTLEIQRTEQGDSAMYLCASSFRTSGGIADTQYFGPGTRLTVL.

The V call is TRBV25-1, the J call TRBJ2-2; 12 nucleotides align to TRBD1. Trimming removed 3 bases from V and 6 bases from J; junction bases left unmatched: 8. Germline V gene lookup returns CDR1 MGHDK and CDR2 SYGVNS. The CDR3 is 17 amino acids. The CDR3 loop reads CASSDRGGQGAAGELFF. As DNA, the CDR3 is TGTGCCAGCAGTGATCGCGGGGGACAGGGGGCTGCCGGGGAGCTGTTTTTT. The entire variable domain, with the rest obtained from reference TRBV25-1 and TRBJ2-2, is as follows: EADIYQTPRYLVIGTGKKITLECSQTMGHDKMYWYQQDPGMELHLIHYSYGVNSTEKGDLSSESTVSRIRTEHFPLTLESARPSHTSQYLCASSDRGGQGAAGELFFGEGSRLTVL.

In regard to this clone: One end of the junction does not line up with germline, which may come from a read error. The genes are TRBV7-9 and TRBJ1-2; the D is unclear. CDR3 size: 14 residues. CDR1 SEHNR and CDR2 FQNEAQ come from the germline V gene (reference sequence). CDR3 residues: CASSFLVAADGYPF. The CDR3 region has the DNA TGTGCCAGCAGCTTTTTAGTAGCTGCTGATGGCTACCCCTTC. Together with reference TRBV7-9 and TRBJ1-2, the CDR3 gives the full variable domain: DTGVSQNPRHKITKRGQNVTFRCDPISEHNRLYWYRQTLGQGPEFLTYFQNEAQLEKSRLLSDRFSAERPKGSFSTLEIQRTEQGDSAMYLCASSFLVAADGYPFGSGTRLTVV.

This clone has just one count. The chain uses TRBV5-4 and TRBJ1-4; 7 positions match TRBD1. CDR3 length: 14 amino acids. J was trimmed by 8 bases and V by 0 bases; bases with no gene match: 4. Germline V gene data show CDR1 as SGHNT and CDR2 as YYREEE (reference sequence). The CDR3 coding sequence is TGTGCCAGCAGCTTGGCCGCAGGGGGGGAAAAACTGTTTTTT. This sequence encodes CASSLAAGGEKLFF.

This chain links TRBV28 with TRBJ2-5; 8 positions match TRBD1. CDR1 and CDR2 (germline): MDHEN, SYDVKM. V shed 7 bases, J shed 4 bases, and the junction held 11 bases outside the gene matches. CDR3 size: 15 residues. CDR3 nucleotide sequence: TGTGCCAGCATTTCGGGGCAGGGGGCCACAGAGACCCAGTACTTC. Translation: CASISGQGATETQYF.